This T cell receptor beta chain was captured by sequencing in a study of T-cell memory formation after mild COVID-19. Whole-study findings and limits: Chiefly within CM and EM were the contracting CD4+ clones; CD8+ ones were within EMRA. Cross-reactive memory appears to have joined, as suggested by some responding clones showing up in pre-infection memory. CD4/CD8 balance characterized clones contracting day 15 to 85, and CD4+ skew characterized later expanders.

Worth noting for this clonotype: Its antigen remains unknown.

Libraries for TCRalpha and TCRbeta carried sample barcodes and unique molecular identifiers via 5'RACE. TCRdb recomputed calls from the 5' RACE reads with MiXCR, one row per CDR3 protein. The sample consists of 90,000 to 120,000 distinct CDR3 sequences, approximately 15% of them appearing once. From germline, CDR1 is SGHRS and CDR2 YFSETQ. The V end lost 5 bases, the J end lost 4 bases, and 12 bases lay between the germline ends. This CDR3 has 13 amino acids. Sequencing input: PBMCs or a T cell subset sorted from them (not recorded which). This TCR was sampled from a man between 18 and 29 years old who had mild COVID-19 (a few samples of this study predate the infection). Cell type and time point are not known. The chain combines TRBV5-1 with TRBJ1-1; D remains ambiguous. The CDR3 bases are TGCGCCAGCAGTCTTGAGGTAGGCACTGAAGCTTTCTTT. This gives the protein CASSLEVGTEAFF.